The TCR beta chain under discussion was sequenced for a study of cytomegalovirus exposure and HLA in healthy donors. Unrecorded immune exposures were likely, despite nominal health at sampling. It was with 60 Vbeta and 13 Jbeta primers that the PCR ran. Sequenced by immunoSEQ multiplex PCR; TCRdb stores in-frame clones only, minus some. This repertoire shows more than 90,000 clones, roughly 68% found once; its top ten account for roughly 0.87%. General study findings and limits: Three chains tied to CMV proved CMV antigen-specific in vitro.

This clone has just one count. Antigen: not known. CDR1 and CDR2 from the germline V gene are MNHEY and SVGAGI. Trimming stripped 6 bases from V and 1 base from J, with 11 bases between. The CDR3 contains 14 residues. This TCR came from a woman in her twenties or thirties in good health and CMV-seronegative. This chain connects TRBV6-5 to TRBJ2-3; D call uncertain. Sequencing used PBMCs. This CDR3 is CASSPSRGTDTQYF. The CDR3 DNA sequence: TGTGCCAGCAGCCCCTCCCGGGGCACAGATACGCAGTATTTT.